This T cell receptor (beta chain) was sequenced during a study of Graves' ophthalmopathy and Graves' hyperthyroidism. Whole-study results and caveats: Separation of ophthalmopathy from stable hyperthyroidism was achieved by a 13-signature model, at approximately 90% sensitivity and roughly 81% specificity.

On this clonotype: The antigen is undetermined.

The TCR beta CDR3 regions underwent amplification from RNA transcripts. An opening RT-PCR round employed HTBI primers and preceded a second-round multiplex PCR. TCRdb recomputed calls from the multiplex PCR reads with MiXCR, one row per CDR3 protein. The top ten hold 44% of the sample, which has about 740,000 distinct CDR3 sequences, around 40% seen once. V was cut by 7 bases and J by 11 bases, with 20 bases left in between. CDR3 length: 12 amino acids. Germline CDR1 and CDR2: SQVTM and ANQGSEA. This chain connects TRBV29-1 to TRBJ2-5; D is possibly TRBD1 (6 bases). The TCR comes from an adult man with Graves' ophthalmopathy. Sequencing was performed on peripheral blood. The CDR3 nucleotides are TGCAGCGCCATTGACAGGAACAATGAGCAGTACTTC. This codes for CSAIDRNNEQYF.